The rows below give T cell receptor beta chains drawn from one sample of a study of shared clonotypes between healthy human individuals. TCRdb keeps only in-frame clones here, not all; method: immunoSEQ multiplex PCR. The sample lists 600,000 to 750,000 clones; 90% were seen once. The sample was memory CD8+ T cells from PBMCs. The receptors here all came from a man aged 18 to 30 in good health. Some clones in this sample may be carry-over from other donors' samples. CDR3s include the opening cysteine and the closing phenylalanine or tryptophan. A D gene is named only where the DNA matches it firmly. A row's size may be missing; if present it is once, few, many or a size class.

>TRBJ1-1|NA|NA|TRBV6-1
TGTGCCAGCAGTGAAGTACCCCAGGGCACTGAAGCTTTCTTT
CASSEVPQGTEAFF
>TRBJ2-7|NA|NA|TRBV5-1
TGCGCCAGCAGTCCTTTGGTACTTCAGAGCCTCTACGAGCAGTACTTC
CASSPLVLQSLYEQYF
>TRBJ2-3|NA|TRBD1|TRBV19
TGTGCCAGTAGTCACAGGGGGCTGCGTACAGATACGCAGTATTTT
CASSHRGLRTDTQYF
>TRBJ1-2|NA|NA|TRBV19
TGTGCCAGTAGTATAGTACCAGGGAGTGTTGATGGCTACACCTTC
CASSIVPGSVDGYTF
>TRBJ1-2|NA|NA|TRBV7-3
TGTGCCAGCAGCTTAACTCGGACAGATTACTATGGCTACACCTTC
CASSLTRTDYYGYTF
>TRBJ2-1|NA|TRBD2|TRBV10-1
TGCGCCAGCAGTGTAAGAGCGGGAGGATGTCGGGAGCAGTTCTTC
CASSVRAGGCREQFF
>TRBJ2-7|NA|TRBD2|TRBV4-1
TGCGCCAGCAGCCAAGGTATTGGACTAGCTGCCTACGAGCAGTACTTC
CASSQGIGLAAYEQYF
>TRBJ2-1|NA|TRBD1|TRBV6-1
TGTGCCAGCAGTGAAGATCCCCGAGACAGGGTTTACAATGAGCAGTTCTTC
CASSEDPRDRVYNEQFF
>TRBJ2-7|NA|NA|TRBV5-1
TGCGCCAGTGAGATGGGGGCGGAAGGCTACGAGCAGTACTTC
CASEMGAEGYEQYF
>TRBJ2-3|NA|TRBD2|TRBV27
TGTGCCAGCAGTTTACTCCGGACTAGGTCCACAGATACGCAGTATTTT
CASSLLRTRSTDTQYF
>TRBJ2-7|NA|TRBD2|TRBV4-1
TGCGCCAGCAGCGTCCGTAGGGACTACTCCTACGAGCAGTACTTC
CASSVRRDYSYEQYF
>TRBJ2-1|once|NA|TRBV6-5
TGTGCCAGCAGTTACTCGGGGGTCAATGAGCAGTTCTTC
CASSYSGVNEQFF
>TRBJ2-3|NA|NA|TRBV7-9
TGTGCCAGCAGCTTAGGACTAGGGAGCACAGATACGCAGTATTTT
CASSLGLGSTDTQYF
>TRBJ1-5|NA|TRBD1|TRBV7-2
TGTGCCAGCAGCGCGGAGGGGGCTAGCAATCAGCCCCAGCATTTT
CASSAEGASNQPQHF
>TRBJ2-7|NA|TRBD1|TRBV6-5
TGTGCCAGCGGGCAGGGGGACCACGAGCAGTACTTC
CASGQGDHEQYF
>TRBJ1-2|NA|TRBD1|TRBV15
TGTGCCACCCGGGACAGCAATTCCTATGGCTACACCTTC
CATRDSNSYGYTF
>TRBJ1-4|NA|TRBD1|TRBV5-6
TGTGCCAGCAGCTACCCGACAGGGGAGGGAGAAAAACTGTTTTTT
CASSYPTGEGEKLFF
>TRBJ2-7|NA|NA|TRBV7-8
TGTGCCAGCAGCTTCTTCAGTAGGTACGAGCAGTACTTC
CASSFFSRYEQYF
>TRBJ1-1|NA|NA|TRBV16
TGTGCCAGCAGCCAGACGTCGGGGTACACTGAAGCTTTCTTT
CASSQTSGYTEAFF
>TRBJ2-7|NA|TRBD2|TRBV27
TGTGCCAGCAGGGCTAGCGGGAGCACTATCTCCCTGTACGAGCAGTACTTC
CASRASGSTISLYEQYF
>TRBJ2-2|few|TRBD1|TRBV2
TGTGCCAGCACAGGGGGCATCAACACCGGGGAGCTGTTTTTT
CASTGGINTGELFF
>TRBJ2-3|NA|TRBD1|TRBV9
TGTGCCAGCAGCAGCAGACAGGGGAAGGGTATGACAGATACGCAGTATTTT
CASSSRQGKGMTDTQYF
>TRBJ2-7|NA|NA|TRBV27
TGTGCCAGCAGGGGAACCCCCTACGAGCAGTACTTC
CASRGTPYEQYF
>TRBJ1-1|NA|NA|TRBV7-2
TGTGCCAGCTCGGAGGGACGGCGGCGGGACACTGAAGCTTTCTTT
CASSEGRRRDTEAFF
>TRBJ2-1|NA|NA|TRBV28
TGTGCCAGCAGTGGACCTTGGCGGGACCCCTCCAATGAGCAGTTCTTC
CASSGPWRDPSNEQFF
>TRBJ2-7|NA|TRBD1|TRBV4-1
TGCGCCAGCAGCTGGGGACAGGGGGACGAGCAGTACTTC
CASSWGQGDEQYF
>TRBJ1-1|NA|NA|TRBV19
TGTGCCAGTAGTATAGGCAACACTGAAGCTTTCTTT
CASSIGNTEAFF
>TRBJ1-1|NA|NA|TRBV6-1
TGTGCCAGCACACTCCTAGAAAACACTGAAGCTTTCTTT
CASTLLENTEAFF